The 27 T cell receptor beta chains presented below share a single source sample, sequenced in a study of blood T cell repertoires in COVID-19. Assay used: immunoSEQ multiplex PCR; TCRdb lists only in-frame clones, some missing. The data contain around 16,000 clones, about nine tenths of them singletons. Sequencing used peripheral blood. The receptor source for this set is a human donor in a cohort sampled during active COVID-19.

The CDR3 DNA follows: TGTGCCAGCCCCTTTAGCAAGGGACAGGATACACAAGAGACCCAGTACTTC. It yields the protein CASPFSKGQDTQETQYF. The chain is built from TRBV28 and TRBJ2-5, with 8 nucleotides matching TRBD1. Germline values: CDR1 MDHEN, CDR2 SYDVKM. V dropped 8 bases and J dropped 2; count of bases not matched to a gene: 16. CDR3 length: 17 residues.

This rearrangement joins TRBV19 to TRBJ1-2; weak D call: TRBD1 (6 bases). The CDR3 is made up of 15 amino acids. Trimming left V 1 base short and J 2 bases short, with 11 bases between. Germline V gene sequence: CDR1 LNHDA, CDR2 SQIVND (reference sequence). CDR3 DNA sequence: TGTGCCAGTAGTATAGCCGTGACAGGCAACTATGGCTACACCTTC. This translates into CASSIAVTGNYGYTF.

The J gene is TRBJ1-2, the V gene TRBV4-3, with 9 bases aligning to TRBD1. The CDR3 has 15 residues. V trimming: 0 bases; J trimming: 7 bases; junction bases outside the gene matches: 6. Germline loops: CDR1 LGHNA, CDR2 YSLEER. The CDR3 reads CASSQDKGQGRGYTF. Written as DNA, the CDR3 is TGCGCCAGCAGCCAAGATAAGGGACAGGGACGTGGCTACACCTTC.

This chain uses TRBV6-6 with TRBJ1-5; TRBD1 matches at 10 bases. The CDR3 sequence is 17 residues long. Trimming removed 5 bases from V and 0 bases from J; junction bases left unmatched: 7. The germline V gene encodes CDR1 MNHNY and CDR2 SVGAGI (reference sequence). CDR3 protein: CASSPGQGFSSNQPQHF. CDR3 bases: TGTGCCAGCAGTCCGGGACAGGGGTTTTCTAGCAATCAGCCCCAGCATTTT.

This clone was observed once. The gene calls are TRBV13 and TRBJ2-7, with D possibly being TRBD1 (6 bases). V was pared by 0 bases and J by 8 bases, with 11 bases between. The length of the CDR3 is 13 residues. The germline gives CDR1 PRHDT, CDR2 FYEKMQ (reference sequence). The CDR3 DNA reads TGTGCCAGCAGCTTAGGATCCAGGGGAAAGCAGTACTTC. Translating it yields CASSLGSRGKQYF.

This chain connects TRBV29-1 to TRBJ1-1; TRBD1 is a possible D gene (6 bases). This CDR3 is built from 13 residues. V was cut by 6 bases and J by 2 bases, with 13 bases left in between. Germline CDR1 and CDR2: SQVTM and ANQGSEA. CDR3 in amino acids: CSVGQGGNTEAFF. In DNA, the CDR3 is TGCAGCGTGGGACAAGGGGGAAACACTGAAGCTTTCTTT. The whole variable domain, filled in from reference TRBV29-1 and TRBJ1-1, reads SAVISQKPSRDICQRGTSLTIQCQVDSQVTMMFWYRQQPGQSLTLIATANQGSEATYESGFVIDKFPISRPNLTFSTLTVSNMSPEDSSIYLCSVGQGGNTEAFFGQGTRLTVV.

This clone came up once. The CDR3 spells CSSRDPRGNEQFF. DNA for the CDR3: TGCAGCTCCCGGGACCCCAGGGGCAATGAGCAGTTCTTC. The J gene is TRBJ2-1, the V gene TRBV29-1, with D tentatively TRBD1 (6 bases). Trimming cost V 8 bases and J 6 bases, with 17 bases left between them. Germline V gene lookup returns CDR1 SQVTM and CDR2 ANQGSEA. CDR3 length: 13 residues.

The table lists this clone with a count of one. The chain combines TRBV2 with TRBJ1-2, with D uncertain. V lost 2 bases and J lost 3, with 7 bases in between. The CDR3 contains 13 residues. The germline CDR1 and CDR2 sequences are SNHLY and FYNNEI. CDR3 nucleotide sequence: TGTGCCAGCAGTGAATCCCAGTACTATGGCTACACCTTC. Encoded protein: CASSESQYYGYTF.

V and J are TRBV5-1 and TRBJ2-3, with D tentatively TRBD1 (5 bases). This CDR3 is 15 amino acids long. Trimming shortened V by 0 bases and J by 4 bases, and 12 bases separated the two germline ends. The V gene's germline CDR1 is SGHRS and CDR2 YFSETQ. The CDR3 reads CASSLGGPGADTQYF. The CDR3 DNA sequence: TGCGCCAGCAGCTTGGGGGGCCCCGGTGCAGATACGCAGTATTTT.

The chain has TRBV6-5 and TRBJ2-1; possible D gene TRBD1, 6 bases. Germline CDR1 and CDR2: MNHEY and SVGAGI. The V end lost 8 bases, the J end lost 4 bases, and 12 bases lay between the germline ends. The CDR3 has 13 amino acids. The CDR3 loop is CASGNREYNEQFF. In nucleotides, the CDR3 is TGTGCCAGCGGTAACAGGGAGTACAATGAGCAGTTCTTC.

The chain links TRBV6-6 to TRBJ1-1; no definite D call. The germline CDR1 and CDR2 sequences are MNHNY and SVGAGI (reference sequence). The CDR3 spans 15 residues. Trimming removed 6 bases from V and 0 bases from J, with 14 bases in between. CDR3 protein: CASSQTNGLNTEAFF. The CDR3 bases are TGTGCCAGCAGCCAAACTAATGGCCTGAACACTGAAGCTTTCTTT.

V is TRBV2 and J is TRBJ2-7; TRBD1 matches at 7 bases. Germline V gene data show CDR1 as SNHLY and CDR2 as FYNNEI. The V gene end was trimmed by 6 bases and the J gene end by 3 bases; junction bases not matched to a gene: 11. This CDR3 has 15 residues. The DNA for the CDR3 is TGTGCCAGCAGGGACCCGACAGGGCCCAACTACGAGCAGTACTTC. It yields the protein CASRDPTGPNYEQYF. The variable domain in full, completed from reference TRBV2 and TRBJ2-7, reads EPEVTQTPSHQVTQMGQEVILRCVPISNHLYFYWYRQILGQKVEFLVSFYNNEISEKSEIFDDQFSVERPDGSNFTLKIRSTKLEDSAMYFCASRDPTGPNYEQYFGPGTRLTVT.

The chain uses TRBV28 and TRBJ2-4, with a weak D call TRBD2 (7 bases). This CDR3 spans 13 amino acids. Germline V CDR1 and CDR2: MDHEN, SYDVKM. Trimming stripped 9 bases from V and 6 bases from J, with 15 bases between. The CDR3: CASRGGARNIQYF. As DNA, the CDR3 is TGTGCCAGTCGAGGGGGGGCTAGAAACATTCAGTACTTC.

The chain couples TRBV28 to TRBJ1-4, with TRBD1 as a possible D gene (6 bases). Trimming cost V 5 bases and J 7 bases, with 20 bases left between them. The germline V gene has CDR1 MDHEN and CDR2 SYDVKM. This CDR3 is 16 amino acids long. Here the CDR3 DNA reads TGTGCCAGCAGTCCCCCTGGCAGGGGCGTACGTGAAAAACTGTTTTTT. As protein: CASSPPGRGVREKLFF.

This CDR3 reads CASSLGSGTGRGEQYF. CDR3 coding DNA: TGTGCCAGCAGCTTAGGTAGCGGGACAGGGAGAGGAGAGCAGTACTTC. The chain recombines TRBV11-2 with TRBJ2-7, with a tentative D call TRBD1 (9 bases). The V and J ends lost 1 base and 7 bases respectively, with 20 bases between them. Germline loops: CDR1 SGHAT, CDR2 FQNNGV. The CDR3 totals 16 residues.

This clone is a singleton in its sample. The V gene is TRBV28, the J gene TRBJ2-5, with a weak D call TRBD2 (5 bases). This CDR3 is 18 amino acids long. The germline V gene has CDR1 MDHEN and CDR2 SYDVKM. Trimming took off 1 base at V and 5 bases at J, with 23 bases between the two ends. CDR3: CASSLYSSDVSGWETQYF. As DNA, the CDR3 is TGTGCCAGCAGTTTATATAGTAGCGATGTTTCTGGTTGGGAGACCCAGTACTTC.

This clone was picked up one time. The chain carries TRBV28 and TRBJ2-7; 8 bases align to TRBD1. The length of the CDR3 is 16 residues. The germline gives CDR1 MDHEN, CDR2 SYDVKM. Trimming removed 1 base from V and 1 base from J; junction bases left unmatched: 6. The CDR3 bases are TGTGCCAGCAGTTTATATGGGAACAGGGGGTCCTACGAGCAGTACTTC. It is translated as CASSLYGNRGSYEQYF. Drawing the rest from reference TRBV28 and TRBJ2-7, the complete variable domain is DVKVTQSSRYLVKRTGEKVFLECVQDMDHENMFWYRQDPGLGLRLIYFSYDVKMKEKGDIPEGYSVSREKKERFSLILESASTNQTSMYLCASSLYGNRGSYEQYFGPGTRLTVT.

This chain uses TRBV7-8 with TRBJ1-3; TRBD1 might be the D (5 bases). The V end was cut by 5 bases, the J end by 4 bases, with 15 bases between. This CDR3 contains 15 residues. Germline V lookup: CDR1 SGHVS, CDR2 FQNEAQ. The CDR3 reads CASSPFSGGGNTIYF. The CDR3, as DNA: TGTGCCAGCAGCCCCTTCTCGGGGGGAGGAAACACCATATATTTT.

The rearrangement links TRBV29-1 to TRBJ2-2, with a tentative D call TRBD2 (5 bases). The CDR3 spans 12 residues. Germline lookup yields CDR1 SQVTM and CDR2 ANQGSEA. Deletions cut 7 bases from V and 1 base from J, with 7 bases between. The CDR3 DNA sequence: TGCAGCGGTGGAGGGAACACCGGGGAGCTGTTTTTT. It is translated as CSGGGNTGELFF.

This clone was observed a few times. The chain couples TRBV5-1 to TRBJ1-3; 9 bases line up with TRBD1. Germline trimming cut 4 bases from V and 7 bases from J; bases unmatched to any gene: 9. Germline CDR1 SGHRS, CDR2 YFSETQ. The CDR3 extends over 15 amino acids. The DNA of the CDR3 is TGCGCCAGCAGCACACCCGGGACAGGGAGGAACACCATATATTTT. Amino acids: CASSTPGTGRNTIYF.

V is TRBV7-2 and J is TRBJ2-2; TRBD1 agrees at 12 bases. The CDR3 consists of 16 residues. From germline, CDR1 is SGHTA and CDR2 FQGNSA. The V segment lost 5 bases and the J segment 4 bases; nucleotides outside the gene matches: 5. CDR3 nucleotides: TGTGCCAGCAGCCTAGGGACAGGGGGCAGCACCGGGGAGCTGTTTTTT. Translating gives CASSLGTGGSTGELFF. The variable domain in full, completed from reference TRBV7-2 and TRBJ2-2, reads GAGVSQSPSNKVTEKGKDVELRCDPISGHTALYWYRQSLGQGLEFLIYFQGNSAPDKSGLPSDRFSAERTGGSVSTLTIQRTQQEDSAVYLCASSLGTGGSTGELFFGEGSRLTVL.

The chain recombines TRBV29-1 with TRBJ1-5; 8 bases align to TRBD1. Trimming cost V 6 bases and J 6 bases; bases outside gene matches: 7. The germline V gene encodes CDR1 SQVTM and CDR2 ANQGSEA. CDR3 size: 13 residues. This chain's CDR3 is CSVAADRVQPQHF. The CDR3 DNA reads TGCAGCGTGGCCGCGGACAGGGTTCAGCCCCAGCATTTT. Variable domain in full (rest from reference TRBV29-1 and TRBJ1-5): SAVISQKPSRDICQRGTSLTIQCQVDSQVTMMFWYRQQPGQSLTLIATANQGSEATYESGFVIDKFPISRPNLTFSTLTVSNMSPEDSSIYLCSVAADRVQPQHFGDGTRLSIL.

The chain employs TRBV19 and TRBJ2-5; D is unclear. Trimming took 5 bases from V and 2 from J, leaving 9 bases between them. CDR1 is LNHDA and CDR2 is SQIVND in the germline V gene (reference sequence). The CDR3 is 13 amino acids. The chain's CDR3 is CASSSTVQETQYF. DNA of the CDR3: TGTGCCAGTAGTTCCACAGTACAAGAGACCCAGTACTTC.

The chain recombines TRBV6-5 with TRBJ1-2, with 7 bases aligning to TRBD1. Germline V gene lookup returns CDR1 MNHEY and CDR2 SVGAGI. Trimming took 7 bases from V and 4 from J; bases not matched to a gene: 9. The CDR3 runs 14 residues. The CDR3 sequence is CASTRSTGIYGYTF. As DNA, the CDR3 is TGTGCCAGCACCCGATCGACAGGGATCTATGGCTACACCTTC.

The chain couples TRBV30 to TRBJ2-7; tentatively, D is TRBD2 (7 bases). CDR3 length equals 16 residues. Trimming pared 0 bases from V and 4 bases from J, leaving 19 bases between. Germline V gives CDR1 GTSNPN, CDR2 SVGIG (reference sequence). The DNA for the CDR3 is TGTGCCTGGAGTGTAGCGATCGGGCGGGGGCCGTACGAGCAGTACTTC. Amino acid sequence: CAWSVAIGRGPYEQYF.

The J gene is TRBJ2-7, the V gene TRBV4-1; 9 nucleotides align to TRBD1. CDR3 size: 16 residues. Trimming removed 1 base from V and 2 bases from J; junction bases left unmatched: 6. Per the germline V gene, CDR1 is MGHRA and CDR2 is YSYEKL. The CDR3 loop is CASSQGSTGGPYEQYF. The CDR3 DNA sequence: TGCGCCAGCAGCCAAGGCTCGACAGGGGGACCCTACGAGCAGTACTTC.

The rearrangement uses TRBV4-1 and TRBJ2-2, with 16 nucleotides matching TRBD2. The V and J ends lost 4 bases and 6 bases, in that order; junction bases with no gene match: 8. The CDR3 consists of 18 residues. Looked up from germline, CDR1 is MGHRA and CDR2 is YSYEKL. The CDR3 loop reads CASSLVGTSGGAPGELFF. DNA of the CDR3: TGCGCCAGCAGCCTGGTCGGGACTAGCGGGGGGGCCCCCGGGGAGCTGTTTTTT.